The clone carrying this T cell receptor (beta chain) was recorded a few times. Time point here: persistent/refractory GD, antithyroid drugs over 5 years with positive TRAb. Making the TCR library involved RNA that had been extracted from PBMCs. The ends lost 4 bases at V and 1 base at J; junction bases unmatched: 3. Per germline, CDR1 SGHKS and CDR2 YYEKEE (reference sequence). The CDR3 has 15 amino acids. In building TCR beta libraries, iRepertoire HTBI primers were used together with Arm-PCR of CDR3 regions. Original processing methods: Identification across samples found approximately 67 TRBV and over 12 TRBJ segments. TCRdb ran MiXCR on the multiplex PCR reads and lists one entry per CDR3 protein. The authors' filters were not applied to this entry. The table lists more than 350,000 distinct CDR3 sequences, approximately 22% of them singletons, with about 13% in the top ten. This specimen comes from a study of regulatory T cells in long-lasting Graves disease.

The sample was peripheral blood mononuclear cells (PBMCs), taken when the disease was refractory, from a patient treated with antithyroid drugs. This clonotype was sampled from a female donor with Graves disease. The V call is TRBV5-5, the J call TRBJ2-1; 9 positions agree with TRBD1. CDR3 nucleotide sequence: TGTGCCAGCAGCGTCGGGACAGGGTCCTACAATGAGCAGTTCTTC. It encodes CASSVGTGSYNEQFF.